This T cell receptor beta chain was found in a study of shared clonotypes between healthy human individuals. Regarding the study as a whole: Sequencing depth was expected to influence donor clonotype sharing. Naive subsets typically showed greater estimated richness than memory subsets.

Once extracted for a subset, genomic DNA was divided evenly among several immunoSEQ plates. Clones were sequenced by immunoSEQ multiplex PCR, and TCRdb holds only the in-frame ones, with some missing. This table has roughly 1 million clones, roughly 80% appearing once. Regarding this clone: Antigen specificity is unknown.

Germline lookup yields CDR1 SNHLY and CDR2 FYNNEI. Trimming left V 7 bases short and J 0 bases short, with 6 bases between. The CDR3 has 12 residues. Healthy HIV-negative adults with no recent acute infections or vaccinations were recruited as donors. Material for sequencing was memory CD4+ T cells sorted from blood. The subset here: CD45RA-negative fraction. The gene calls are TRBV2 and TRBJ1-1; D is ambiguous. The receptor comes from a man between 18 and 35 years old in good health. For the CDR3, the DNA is TGTGCCAGCAATTCATTGAACACTGAAGCTTTCTTT. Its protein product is CASNSLNTEAFF.